A single sample is the source of the 21 T cell receptor beta chains below, sequenced in a study of T cell changes during pregnancy in multiple sclerosis. Sequencing used immunoSEQ multiplex PCR; TCRdb keeps in-frame clones, though not all of them. The data hold 95,000 to 100,000 clones, with about 91% observed a single time. The sequencing used peripheral blood, collected in the second trimester of pregnancy. Receptors were obtained from a female donor with multiple sclerosis, enrolled in a pregnancy study.

The table lists this clone with a few counts. CDR3 nucleotides: TGTGCCAGCAGCTTCAGACAGGTTCGGACTGAAGCTTTCTTT. Amino acid sequence: CASSFRQVRTEAFF. The chain couples TRBV7-8 to TRBJ1-1; tentative D call: TRBD1 (6 bases). This CDR3 is 14 amino acids long. Trimming pared 3 bases from V and 5 bases from J, leaving 13 bases between. Germline lookup yields CDR1 SGHVS and CDR2 FQNEAQ.

This clone was seen a few times. The chain carries TRBV19 and TRBJ2-7, with D perhaps matching TRBD1 (6 bases). The V gene's germline CDR1 is LNHDA and CDR2 SQIVND (reference sequence). There are 15 residues in the CDR3. Trimming took 1 base from V and 4 from J, leaving 14 bases between them. The CDR3 here is CASSIAPGTHYEQYF. CDR3 DNA: TGTGCCAGTAGTATAGCTCCCGGGACACATTACGAGCAGTACTTC.

The V call is TRBV29-1, the J call TRBJ1-1, with TRBD1 matching 7 bases. Per the germline V gene, CDR1 is SQVTM and CDR2 is ANQGSEA. V lost 0 bases and J lost 0; bases outside the gene matches: 7. This CDR3 region has 16 residues. The chain's CDR3 is CSVEESATGMNTEAFF. The CDR3 DNA sequence: TGCAGCGTTGAAGAGAGTGCGACAGGGATGAACACTGAAGCTTTCTTT.

The sample holds a few counts of this clone. The CDR3 loop is CASSRPPRGIHGYTF. DNA for the CDR3: TGTGCCAGTAGTCGCCCTCCCCGGGGGATCCATGGCTACACCTTC. This rearrangement joins TRBV19 to TRBJ1-2, with D perhaps matching TRBD1 (5 bases). The CDR3 spans 15 residues. Germline V CDR1 and CDR2: LNHDA, SQIVND (reference sequence). V gave up 5 bases and J gave up 6 bases, with 19 bases separating them.

This chain uses TRBV7-3 with TRBJ2-3; the D gene is possibly TRBD2 (5 bases). Deletions cut 4 bases from V and 4 bases from J, with 9 bases between. CDR3 size: 13 residues. Per germline, CDR1 SGHTA and CDR2 FQGTGA. The CDR3 spells CASSSPGADTQYF. CDR3 in DNA: TGTGCCAGCAGCTCCCCCGGGGCAGATACGCAGTATTTT.

The chain uses TRBV19 and TRBJ2-7, with 8 bases aligning to TRBD2. Losses at the gene ends were 4 bases for V and 1 base for J; bases not matched to a gene: 3. The CDR3 runs 14 residues. Germline V gene data show CDR1 as LNHDA and CDR2 as SQIVND (reference sequence). CDR3 coding DNA: TGTGCCAGTAGTAAAGCGGGAGCATCCTACGAGCAGTACTTC. Protein sequence: CASSKAGASYEQYF.

This clone occurred once. V gene TRBV6-1 combines with J gene TRBJ1-4, with 8 bases matching TRBD1. Losses at the gene ends were 4 bases for V and 3 bases for J; bases not matched to a gene: 7. Germline CDR1 and CDR2: MNHNS and SASEGT. The CDR3 is made up of 16 amino acids. This CDR3 reads CASSAIQGASNEKLFF. The CDR3 region has the DNA TGTGCCAGCAGTGCAATCCAGGGGGCTTCTAATGAAAAACTGTTTTTT.

This clone was seen once. The chain recombines TRBV9 with TRBJ2-7, with 13 positions matching TRBD2. CDR3 length equals 14 residues. J was trimmed by 7 bases and V by 4 bases; bases with no gene match: 5. Germline assignment: CDR1 SGDLS and CDR2 YYNGEE. The CDR3 loop is CASSLRTSGSEQYF. CDR3 nucleotides: TGTGCCAGCAGCCTAAGGACTAGCGGGAGTGAGCAGTACTTC. The full variable domain, its missing parts supplied by reference TRBV9 and TRBJ2-7, is DSGVTQTPKHLITATGQRVTLRCSPRSGDLSVYWYQQSLDQGLQFLIQYYNGEERAKGNILERFSAQQFPDLHSELNLSSLELGDSALYFCASSLRTSGSEQYFGPGTRLTVT.

The rearrangement uses TRBV21-1 and TRBJ1-5. TRBV21-1 is given as a pseudogene. The CDR3 extends over 14 amino acids. This chain's CDR3 is CASSKGGGNQPQHF. CDR3 sequence (DNA): TGTGCCAGCAGCAAAGGGGGAGGGAATCAGCCCCAGCATTTT.

V is TRBV28 and J is TRBJ2-7, with TRBD1 matching over 8 bases. J was trimmed by 2 bases and V by 7 bases; bases with no gene match: 7. Germline values: CDR1 MDHEN, CDR2 SYDVKM. The CDR3 totals 14 residues. The CDR3 protein is CASTKTGVTYEQYF. CDR3 nucleotide sequence: TGTGCCAGCACGAAGACAGGGGTTACCTACGAGCAGTACTTC.

The chain's CDR3 is CASSPLIATPYEQYF. DNA for the CDR3: TGTGCCAGCAGCCCCCTTATCGCTACTCCCTACGAGCAGTACTTC. The rearrangement links TRBV7-6 to TRBJ2-7; D uncertain. The length of the CDR3 is 15 residues. V shed 5 bases and J shed 2 bases, with 16 bases lying between them. The germline V gene encodes CDR1 SGHVS and CDR2 FNYEAQ.

The CDR3 coding sequence is TGTGCCAGCAGCTTAGGGCAGGGGAGCGGTGAGACCCAGTACTTC. This gives the protein CASSLGQGSGETQYF. The chain is built from TRBV11-2 and TRBJ2-5; maybe TRBD1 (6 bases). Germline-derived CDR1 and CDR2 are SGHAT and FQNNGV. The CDR3 spans 15 residues. The germline V and J ends were trimmed by 1 base and 5 bases, with 14 bases remaining between them. Using reference TRBV11-2 and TRBJ2-5 for the parts outside the CDR3, the full variable domain is EAGVAQSPRYKIIEKRQSVAFWCNPISGHATLYWYQQILGQGPKLLIQFQNNGVVDDSQLPKDRFSAERLKGVDSTLKIQPAKLEDSAVYLCASSLGQGSGETQYFGPGTRLLVL.

This clone was seen only once. This chain joins TRBV4-3 and TRBJ2-7; 10 bases are shared with TRBD2. The CDR3 spans 16 residues. V shed 3 bases, J shed 2 bases, and the junction held 7 bases outside the gene matches. CDR1 is LGHNA and CDR2 is YSLEER in the germline V gene. The CDR3, as DNA: TGCGCCAGCAGCCAGCGACTAGCGGGCCCTCCCTACGAGCAGTACTTC. Its protein product is CASSQRLAGPPYEQYF.

The chain uses TRBV27 and TRBJ1-5, with 9 positions matching TRBD1. Germline V gene lookup returns CDR1 MNHEY and CDR2 SMNVEV (reference sequence). The V gene end was trimmed by 6 bases and the J gene end by 1 base; junction bases not matched to a gene: 10. The CDR3 totals 17 residues. This CDR3 is CASRRGQGRFSNQPQHF. The CDR3 nucleotides are TGTGCCAGCAGACGTGGACAGGGGAGGTTCAGCAATCAGCCCCAGCATTTT.

The CDR3 loop reads CASTSGNFSGNTIYF. The CDR3 DNA sequence: TGTGCCAGCACCTCCGGGAATTTCTCTGGAAACACCATATATTTT. The chain couples TRBV27 to TRBJ1-3; D uncertain. CDR1 MNHEY and CDR2 SMNVEV come from the germline V gene (reference sequence). The CDR3 has 15 amino acids. With 7 bases removed from V and 0 bases from J, the gap between germline ends came to 13 bases.

The chain has TRBV7-3 and TRBJ2-1; no firm D call. This CDR3 is built from 12 residues. Germline CDR1 and CDR2: SGHTA and FQGTGA. V lost 8 bases to trimming and J lost 2 bases, with 7 bases between them. The CDR3 DNA reads TGTGCCAGCCTCCCTCCCTACAATGAGCAGTTCTTC. The encoded protein is CASLPPYNEQFF.

The chain is built from TRBV7-9 and TRBJ2-3; a possible D gene is TRBD2 (6 bases). The germline V gene has CDR1 SEHNR and CDR2 FQNEAQ (reference sequence). V was pared by 6 bases and J by 6 bases, with 13 bases between. The CDR3 totals 13 residues. The CDR3 region has the DNA TGTGCCAGCAGTAGCGGACGAGGGGATACGCAGTATTTT. Translated: CASSSGRGDTQYF.

The genes are TRBV28 and TRBJ1-5, with a possible D match to TRBD1 (6 bases). Germline loops: CDR1 MDHEN, CDR2 SYDVKM. V was trimmed by 7 bases and J by 1 base, leaving 20 bases between them. The CDR3 totals 17 residues. CDR3 region: CASTGRGRGGSNQPQHF. DNA of the CDR3: TGTGCCAGCACAGGTCGGGGCAGGGGAGGGAGCAATCAGCCCCAGCATTTT.

This clone was found once. The V and J genes are TRBV19 and TRBJ2-1; 7 bases fit TRBD1. Per germline, CDR1 LNHDA and CDR2 SQIVND (reference sequence). The CDR3 consists of 14 residues. V was clipped by 5 bases and J by 7 bases; unmatched bases: 8. The CDR3 nucleotides read TGTGCCAGTAGTCTCAAGACAGGGAATAATGAGCAGTTCTTC. This gives the protein CASSLKTGNNEQFF.

The chain recombines TRBV5-1 with TRBJ2-2; D unresolved. Deletions cut 4 bases from V and 6 bases from J, with 7 bases between. CDR1 is SGHRS and CDR2 is YFSETQ in the germline V gene. The CDR3 is 12 residues long. As DNA, the CDR3 is TGCGCCAGCAGCACACCCCCCGGGGAGCTGTTTTTT. Protein: CASSTPPGELFF.

The V gene is TRBV19, the J gene TRBJ1-4; D is unclear. Germline V gene data show CDR1 as LNHDA and CDR2 as SQIVND (reference sequence). V lost 7 bases and J lost 10, with 19 bases in between. This CDR3 region has 14 residues. The CDR3 region is CASTSNRDVGKLFF. Here the CDR3 DNA reads TGTGCCAGTACCTCAAACAGAGACGTTGGAAAACTGTTTTTT. The entire variable domain, with the rest obtained from reference TRBV19 and TRBJ1-4, is as follows: DGGITQSPKYLFRKEGQNVTLSCEQNLNHDAMYWYRQDPGQGLRLIYYSQIVNDFQKGDIAEGYSVSREKKESFPLTVTSAQKNPTAFYLCASTSNRDVGKLFFGSGTQLSVL.